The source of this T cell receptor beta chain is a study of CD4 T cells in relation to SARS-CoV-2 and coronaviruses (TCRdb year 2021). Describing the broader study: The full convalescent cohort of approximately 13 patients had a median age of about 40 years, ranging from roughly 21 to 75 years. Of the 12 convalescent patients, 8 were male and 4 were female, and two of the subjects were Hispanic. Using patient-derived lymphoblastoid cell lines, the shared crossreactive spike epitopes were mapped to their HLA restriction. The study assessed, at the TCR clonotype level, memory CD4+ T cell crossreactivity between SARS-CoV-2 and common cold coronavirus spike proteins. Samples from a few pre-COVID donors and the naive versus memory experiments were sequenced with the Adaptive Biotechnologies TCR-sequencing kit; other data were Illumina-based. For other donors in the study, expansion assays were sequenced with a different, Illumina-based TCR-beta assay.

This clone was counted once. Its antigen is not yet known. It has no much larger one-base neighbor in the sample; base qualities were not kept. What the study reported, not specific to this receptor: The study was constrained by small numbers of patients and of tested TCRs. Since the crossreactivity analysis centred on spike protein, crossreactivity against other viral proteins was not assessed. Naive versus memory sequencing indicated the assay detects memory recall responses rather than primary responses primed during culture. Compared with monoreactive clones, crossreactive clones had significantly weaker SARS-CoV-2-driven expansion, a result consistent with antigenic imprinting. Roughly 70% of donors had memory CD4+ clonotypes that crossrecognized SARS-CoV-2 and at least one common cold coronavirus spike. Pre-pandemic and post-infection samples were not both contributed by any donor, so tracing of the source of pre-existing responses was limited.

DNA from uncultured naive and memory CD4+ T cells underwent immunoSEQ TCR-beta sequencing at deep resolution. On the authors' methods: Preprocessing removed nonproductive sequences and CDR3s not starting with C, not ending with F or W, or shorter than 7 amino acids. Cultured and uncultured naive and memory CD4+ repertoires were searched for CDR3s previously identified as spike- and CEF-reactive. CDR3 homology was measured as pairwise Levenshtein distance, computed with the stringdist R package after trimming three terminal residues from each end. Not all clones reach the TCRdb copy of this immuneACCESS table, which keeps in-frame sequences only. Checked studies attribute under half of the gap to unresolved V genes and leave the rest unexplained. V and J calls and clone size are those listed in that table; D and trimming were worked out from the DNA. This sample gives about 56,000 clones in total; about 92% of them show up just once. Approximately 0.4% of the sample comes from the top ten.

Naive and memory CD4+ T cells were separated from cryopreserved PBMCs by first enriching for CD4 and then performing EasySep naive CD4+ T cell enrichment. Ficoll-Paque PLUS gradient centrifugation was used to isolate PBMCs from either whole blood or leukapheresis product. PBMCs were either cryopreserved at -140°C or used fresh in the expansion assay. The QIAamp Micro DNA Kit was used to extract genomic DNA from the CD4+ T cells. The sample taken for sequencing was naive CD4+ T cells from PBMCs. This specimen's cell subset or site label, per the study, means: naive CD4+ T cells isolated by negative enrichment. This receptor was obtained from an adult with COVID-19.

The CDR3 loop reads CSVDYLGTDTQYF. The DNA is as follows: TGCAGCGTTGATTATCTGGGCACAGATACGCAGTATTTT. The chain couples TRBV29-1 to TRBJ2-3; confidence is insufficient to name the D gene. The germline V gene gives CDR1 as SQVTM and CDR2 as ANQGSEA. Including cysteine and phenylalanine, the CDR3 has 13 amino acids. The only DNA kept is the CDR3, 39 bases in frame from the first base. The V and J ends are trimmed by 3 bases and 1 base, leaving 8 bases between them.